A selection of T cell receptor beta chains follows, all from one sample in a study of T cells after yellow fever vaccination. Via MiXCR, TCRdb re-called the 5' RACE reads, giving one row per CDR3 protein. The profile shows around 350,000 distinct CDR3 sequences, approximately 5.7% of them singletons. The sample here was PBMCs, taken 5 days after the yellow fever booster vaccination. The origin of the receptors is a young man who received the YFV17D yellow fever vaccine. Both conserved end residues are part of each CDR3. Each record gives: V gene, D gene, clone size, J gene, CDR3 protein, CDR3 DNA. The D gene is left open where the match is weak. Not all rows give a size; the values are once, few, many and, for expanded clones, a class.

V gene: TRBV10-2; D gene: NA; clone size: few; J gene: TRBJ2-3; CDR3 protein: CASSEPKVGTTRRYTQYF; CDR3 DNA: TGCGCCAGCAGTGAGCCGAAGGTTGGGACCACCCGGCGATATACGCAGTATTTT
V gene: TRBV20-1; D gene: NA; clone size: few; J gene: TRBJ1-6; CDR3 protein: CSARAGTRGNNSPLHF; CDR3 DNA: TGCAGTGCTAGAGCAGGGACCCGAGGAAACAATTCACCCCTCCACTTT
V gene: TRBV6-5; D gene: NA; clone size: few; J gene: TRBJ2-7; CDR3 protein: CASSYSRQYQTYEQYF; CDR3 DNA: TGTGCCAGCAGTTATTCAAGACAGTATCAAACCTACGAGCAGTACTTC
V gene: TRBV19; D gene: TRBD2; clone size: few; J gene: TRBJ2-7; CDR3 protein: CASSKGLASSYEQYF; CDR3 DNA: TGTGCCAGTAGTAAGGGACTAGCGAGCTCCTACGAGCAGTACTTC
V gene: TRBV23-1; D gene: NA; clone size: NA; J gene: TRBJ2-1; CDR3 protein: CASSQTYAFF; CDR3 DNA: TGCGCCAGCAGCCAAACCTATGCTTTCTTC
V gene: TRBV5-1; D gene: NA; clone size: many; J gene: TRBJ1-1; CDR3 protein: CASSLRQVNTEAFF; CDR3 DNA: TGCGCCAGCAGCTTGAGGCAGGTGAACACTGAAGCTTTCTTT
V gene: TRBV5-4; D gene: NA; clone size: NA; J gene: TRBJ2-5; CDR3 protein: CASSSENQETQYF; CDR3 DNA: TGTGCCAGCAGCTCGGAAAACCAAGAGACCCAGTACTTC
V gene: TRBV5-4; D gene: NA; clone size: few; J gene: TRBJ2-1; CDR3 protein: CASSPGLFSYNEQFF; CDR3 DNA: TGTGCCAGCAGCCCGGGACTGTTCTCCTACAATGAGCAGTTCTTC
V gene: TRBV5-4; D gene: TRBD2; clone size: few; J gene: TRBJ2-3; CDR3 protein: CASSLLAGGPDTQYF; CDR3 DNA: TGTGCCAGCAGCTTGCTAGCGGGAGGACCAGATACGCAGTATTTT
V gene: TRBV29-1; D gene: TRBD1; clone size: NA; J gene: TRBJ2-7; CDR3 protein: CSVEGTGGSYEQYF; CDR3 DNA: TGCAGCGTTGAGGGGACAGGGGGCTCCTACGAGCAGTACTTC
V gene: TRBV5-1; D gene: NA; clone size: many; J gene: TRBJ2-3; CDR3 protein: CASSTGRGANPDTQYF; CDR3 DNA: TGCGCCAGCAGCACGGGAAGAGGGGCGAACCCAGATACGCAGTATTTT
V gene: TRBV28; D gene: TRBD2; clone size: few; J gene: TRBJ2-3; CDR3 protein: CASSLSGLAGGLGDTQYF; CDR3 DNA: TGTGCCAGCAGTTTATCAGGACTAGCGGGAGGGCTGGGTGATACGCAGTATTTT
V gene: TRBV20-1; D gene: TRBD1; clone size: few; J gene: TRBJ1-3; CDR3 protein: CSARGLGQGDTIYF; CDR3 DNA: TGCAGTGCTAGAGGGCTTGGACAGGGAGACACCATATATTTT
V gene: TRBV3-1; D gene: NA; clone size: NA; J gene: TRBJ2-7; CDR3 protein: CASSADILRTFEQYF; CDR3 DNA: TGTGCCAGCAGCGCCGACATTCTAAGGACTTTTGAGCAGTACTTC
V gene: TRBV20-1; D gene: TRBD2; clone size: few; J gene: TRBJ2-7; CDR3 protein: CCANRARLAGSYEQYF; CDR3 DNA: TGCTGTGCCAATAGAGCACGGCTAGCGGGTTCCTACGAGCAGTACTTC
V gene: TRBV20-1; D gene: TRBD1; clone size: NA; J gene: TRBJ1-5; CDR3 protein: CSARRTGANNQPQHF; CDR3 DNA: TGCAGTGCTCGTAGGACAGGGGCAAACAATCAGCCCCAGCATTTT
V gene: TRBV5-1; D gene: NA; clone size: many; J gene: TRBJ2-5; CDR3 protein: CASSLQRTDQETQYF; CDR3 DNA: TGCGCCAGCAGCCTACAACGGACAGATCAGGAGACCCAGTACTTC
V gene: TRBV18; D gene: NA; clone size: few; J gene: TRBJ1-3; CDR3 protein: CASSPKGSGNTIYF; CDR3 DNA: TGTGCCAGCTCACCAAAGGGCAGTGGAAACACCATATATTTT
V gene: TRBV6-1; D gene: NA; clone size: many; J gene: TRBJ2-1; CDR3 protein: CASSKEYGSNEQFF; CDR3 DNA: TGTGCCAGCAGCAAGGAATACGGCTCGAATGAGCAGTTCTTC
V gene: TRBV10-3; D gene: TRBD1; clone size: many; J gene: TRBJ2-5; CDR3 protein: CAIKAGGETQYF; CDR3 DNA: TGTGCCATAAAGGCAGGGGGAGAGACCCAGTACTTC
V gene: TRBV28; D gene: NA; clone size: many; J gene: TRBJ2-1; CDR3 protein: CASSFPGRHNEQFF; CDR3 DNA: TGTGCCAGCAGTTTTCCAGGGCGGCACAATGAGCAGTTCTTC
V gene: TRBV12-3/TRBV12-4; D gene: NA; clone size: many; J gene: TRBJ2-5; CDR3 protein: CASSGLQETQYF; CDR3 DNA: TGTGCCAGCAGCGGACTCCAAGAGACCCAGTACTTC
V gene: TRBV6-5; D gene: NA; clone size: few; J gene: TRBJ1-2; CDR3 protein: CASSLRAGAHINYGYTF; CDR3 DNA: TGTGCCAGCAGCTTAAGGGCGGGAGCTCATATTAACTATGGCTACACCTTC
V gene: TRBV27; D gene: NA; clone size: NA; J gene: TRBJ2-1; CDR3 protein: CASKRGSYNEQFF; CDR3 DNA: TGTGCCAGCAAAAGGGGCTCCTACAATGAGCAGTTCTTC
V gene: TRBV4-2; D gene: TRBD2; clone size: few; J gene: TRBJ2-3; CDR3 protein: CASSQAGTSVPDTQYF; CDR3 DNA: TGTGCCAGCAGCCAAGCTGGGACTAGCGTGCCAGATACGCAGTATTTT
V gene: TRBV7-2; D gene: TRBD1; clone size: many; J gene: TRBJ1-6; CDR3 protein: CASTLQTGKESPLHF; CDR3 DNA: TGTGCCAGCACCTTACAGACAGGGAAAGAATCACCCCTCCACTTT
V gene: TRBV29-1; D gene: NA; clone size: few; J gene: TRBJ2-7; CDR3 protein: CSVDSDYEQYF; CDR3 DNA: TGCAGCGTTGATTCCGACTACGAGCAGTACTTC
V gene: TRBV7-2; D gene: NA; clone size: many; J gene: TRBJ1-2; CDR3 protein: CASSLAQRSYGYTF; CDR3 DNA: TGTGCCAGCAGCTTAGCACAGAGGAGCTATGGCTACACCTTC
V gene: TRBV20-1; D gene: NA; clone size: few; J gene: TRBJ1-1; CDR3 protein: CSAGRLREFEAFF; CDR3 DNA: TGCAGTGCTGGACGTCTCAGGGAGTTTGAAGCTTTCTTT
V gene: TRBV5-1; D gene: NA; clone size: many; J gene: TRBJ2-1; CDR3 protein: CASSLGLEGYNEQFF; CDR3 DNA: TGCGCCAGCAGCTTGGGACTAGAAGGCTACAATGAGCAGTTCTTC
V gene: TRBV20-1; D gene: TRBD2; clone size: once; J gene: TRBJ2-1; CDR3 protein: CSAISGSGGNEQFF; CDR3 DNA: TGCAGTGCTATTAGCGGGAGTGGGGGCAATGAGCAGTTCTTC
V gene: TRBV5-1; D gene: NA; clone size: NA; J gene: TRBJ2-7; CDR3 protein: CASSLGGTGMSYEQYF; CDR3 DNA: TGCGCCAGCAGCCTCGGGGGTACGGGCATGTCCTACGAGCAGTACTTC
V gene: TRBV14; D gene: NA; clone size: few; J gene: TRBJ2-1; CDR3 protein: CASSQASGERRFF; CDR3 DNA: TGTGCCAGCAGCCAAGCCTCCGGGGAGAGGAGGTTCTTC
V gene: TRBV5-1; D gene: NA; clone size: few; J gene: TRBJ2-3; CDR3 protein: CASSLGANADTQYF; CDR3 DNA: TGCGCCAGCAGCTTAGGAGCGAATGCAGATACGCAGTATTTT
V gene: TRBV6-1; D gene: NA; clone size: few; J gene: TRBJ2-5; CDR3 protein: CASSRGRRETAQYF; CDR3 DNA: TGTGCCAGCAGTCGGGGACGGAGGGAGACGGCCCAGTACTTC
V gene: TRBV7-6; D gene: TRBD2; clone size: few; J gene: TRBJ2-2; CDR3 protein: CASSTTSGANTGELFF; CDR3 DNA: TGTGCCAGCAGCACCACTAGCGGGGCGAACACCGGGGAGCTGTTTTTT
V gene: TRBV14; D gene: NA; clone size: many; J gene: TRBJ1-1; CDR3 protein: CASSLIATEAFF; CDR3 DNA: TGTGCCAGCAGCCTGATTGCCACTGAAGCTTTCTTT
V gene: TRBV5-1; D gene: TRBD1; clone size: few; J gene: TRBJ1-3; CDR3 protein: CASSWDRGDTIYF; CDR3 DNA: TGCGCCAGCAGCTGGGACAGGGGTGACACCATATATTTT
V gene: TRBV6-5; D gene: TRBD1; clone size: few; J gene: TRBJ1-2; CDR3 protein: CASNRGNYGYTF; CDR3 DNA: TGTGCCAGCAACAGGGGCAACTATGGCTACACCTTC
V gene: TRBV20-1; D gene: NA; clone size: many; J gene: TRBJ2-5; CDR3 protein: CSARDSRRGETQYF; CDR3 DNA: TGCAGTGCTAGAGACAGCCGGAGGGGCGAGACCCAGTACTTC
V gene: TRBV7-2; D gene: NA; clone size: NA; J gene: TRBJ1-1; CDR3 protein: CASSFDRYGNTEAFF; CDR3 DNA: TGTGCCAGCAGCTTCGACAGGTACGGGAACACTGAAGCTTTCTTT